The present T cell receptor beta chain was sequenced within a study of T cell changes during pregnancy in multiple sclerosis. V was cut by 6 bases and J by 6 bases, with 11 bases left in between. Germline CDR1 is KGHSH and CDR2 is LQKENI. The CDR3 is made up of 12 amino acids. Sequencing used immunoSEQ multiplex PCR; TCRdb keeps in-frame clones, though not all of them. The sample contains 55,000 to 65,000 clones, roughly 92% of which appear only once. The V gene is TRBV18, the J gene TRBJ1-2; D is ambiguous. Source: peripheral blood, taken in the second trimester of pregnancy. The sequence was collected from a female donor with multiple sclerosis, enrolled in a pregnancy study. The DNA of the CDR3 is TGTGCCAGCTCTTACGAGGTTAATGGCTACACCTTC. Translation gives CASSYEVNGYTF.